This T cell receptor beta chain appears in the sequencing data of a study of T cell repertoires in cytomegalovirus infection. This clonotype was seen a few times. Antigen: not known. The CDR3 extends over 15 amino acids. Looked up from germline, CDR1 is SGHDT and CDR2 is YYEEEE. The germline V and J ends were trimmed by 4 bases and 0 bases, with 12 bases remaining between them. Findings and limits, study-wide: HLA-C-restricted CMV clonotypes gave the most frequent clonotype in two of eight donors. CMV carriers with the relevant HLA were identified by cumulative public TCR beta family frequency.

From the reads, TCRdb called clonotypes with MiXCR, one entry per CDR3 protein. The sample yields about 52,000 distinct CDR3 sequences, around 18% seen once. Sequenced material: CD8+ T cells from cultured PBMCs, taken from culture after CMV antigen stimulation. The receptor was derived from a human donor in good health (CMV status not recorded). Some clones in this sample may be carry-over from other donors' samples. This chain joins TRBV5-6 and TRBJ2-3; D ambiguous. CDR3 DNA sequence: TGTGCCAGCAGCCCACAGCGAGTTAGCACAGATACGCAGTATTTT. Encoded protein: CASSPQRVSTDTQYF.